These 5 T cell receptor beta chains originate from one sample sequenced in a study of cytomegalovirus exposure and HLA in healthy donors. Use of 60 Vbeta and 13 Jbeta primers characterized the PCR. The assay was immunoSEQ multiplex PCR, and TCRdb's table has in-frame clones only and misses some. Its table records about 55,000 clones. The sequencing input was PBMCs. The receptors were sampled from a woman aged 60-70 years in good health and CMV-seropositive.

The chain employs TRBV7-2 and TRBJ2-2, with 9 bases matching TRBD1. Germline assignment: CDR1 SGHTA and CDR2 FQGNSA. Trimming at V came to 5 bases and at J to 9 bases, leaving 7 bases not matched to a gene. This CDR3 contains 14 residues. DNA of the CDR3: TGTGCCAGCAGCCCCGGGACAGGGAGGAGGGAGCTGTTTTTT. This codes for CASSPGTGRRELFF.

The chain uses TRBV11-3 and TRBJ2-5; D is perhaps TRBD1 (6 bases). V gave up 8 bases and J gave up 3 bases, with 10 bases separating them. The CDR3 sequence is 12 residues long. The germline V gene encodes CDR1 SGHNT and CDR2 YENEEA. In DNA, the CDR3 is TGTGCCAGCGGATCAGGGGAAGAGACCCAGTACTTC. It encodes CASGSGEETQYF.

The chain couples TRBV4-1 to TRBJ1-1; D might be TRBD1 (5 bases). Trimming stripped 2 bases from V and 8 bases from J, with 12 bases between. This CDR3 has 13 residues. The germline V gene has CDR1 MGHRA and CDR2 YSYEKL. CDR3 loop: CASSQFGQNEAFF. The CDR3 DNA reads as TGCGCCAGCAGCCAATTCGGACAAAACGAAGCTTTCTTT.

This chain uses TRBV5-1 with TRBJ2-7; TRBD1 agrees at 8 bases. J gave up 2 bases and V 4 bases, and 8 bases lay outside the gene matches. CDR3 length: 15 residues. CDR1 SGHRS and CDR2 YFSETQ come from the germline V gene. CDR3 protein: CASSARDRSAYEQYF. The CDR3 region has the DNA TGCGCCAGCAGCGCCCGGGACAGGAGCGCCTACGAGCAGTACTTC.

CDR3 sequence reads: CASSSGGEGKTQYF. The CDR3 coding sequence is TGTGCCAGCAGTTCCGGGGGGGAGGGAAAGACCCAGTACTTC. The chain recombines TRBV27 with TRBJ2-5, with 8 nucleotides matching TRBD2. V trimming: 4 bases; J trimming: 6 bases; junction bases outside the gene matches: 7. Germline CDR1 is MNHEY and CDR2 is SMNVEV (reference sequence). The CDR3 has 14 amino acids.